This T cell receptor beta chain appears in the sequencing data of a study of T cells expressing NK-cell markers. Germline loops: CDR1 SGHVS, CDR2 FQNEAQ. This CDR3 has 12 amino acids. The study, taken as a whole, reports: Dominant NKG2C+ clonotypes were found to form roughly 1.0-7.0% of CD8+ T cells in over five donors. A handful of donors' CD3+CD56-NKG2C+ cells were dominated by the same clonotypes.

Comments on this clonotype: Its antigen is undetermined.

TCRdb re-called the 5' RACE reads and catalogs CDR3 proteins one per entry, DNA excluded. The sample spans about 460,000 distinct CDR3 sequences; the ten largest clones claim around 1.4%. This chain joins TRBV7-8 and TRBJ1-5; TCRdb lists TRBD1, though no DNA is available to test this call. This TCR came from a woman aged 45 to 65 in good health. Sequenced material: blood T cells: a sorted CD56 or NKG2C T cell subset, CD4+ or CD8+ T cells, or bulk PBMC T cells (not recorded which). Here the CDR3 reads CASGTGEQPQHF.